This is a list of T cell receptor beta chains from one sample in a study of blood T cell repertoires in COVID-19. Assay: immunoSEQ multiplex PCR; the TCRdb copy retains only in-frame clones and omits some. There are 190,000 or so clones in the sample; 90% to 95% occur only once, and about 0.76% lies in the top ten. Sequencing was done on a sample of peripheral blood. All receptors come from a man younger than 40 with COVID-19, enrolled during active disease. Each CDR3 is given with its conserved first and last residue. D genes are given only for firm matches. Clone size is given for some rows only: seen once, a few or many times, or a class if the clone is expanded.

d_gene: .; len: 15; v_gene: TRBV20-1; abundance: .; j_gene: TRBJ1-1; CDR3aa: CSASSQGKGMTEAFF; CDR3nt: TGCAGTGCTAGTTCGCAGGGCAAGGGAATGACTGAAGCTTTCTTT
d_gene: .; len: 15; v_gene: TRBV11-2; abundance: .; j_gene: TRBJ2-2; CDR3aa: CASSLVTTNTGELFF; CDR3nt: TGTGCCAGCAGCTTAGTGACAACGAACACCGGGGAGCTGTTTTTT
d_gene: TRBD2; len: 15; v_gene: TRBV11-2; abundance: .; j_gene: TRBJ2-5; CDR3aa: CASSFGLAGQETQYF; CDR3nt: TGTGCCAGCAGCTTCGGACTAGCGGGGCAAGAGACCCAGTACTTC
d_gene: .; len: 12; v_gene: TRBV2; abundance: .; j_gene: TRBJ1-3; CDR3aa: CASAYSGNTIYF; CDR3nt: TGTGCCAGCGCCTACTCTGGAAACACCATATATTTT
d_gene: .; len: 15; v_gene: TRBV5-1; abundance: .; j_gene: TRBJ1-1; CDR3aa: CASRTLLTGHNEAFF; CDR3nt: TGCGCCAGCAGGACATTATTGACAGGCCACAACGAAGCTTTCTTT
d_gene: .; len: 17; v_gene: TRBV18; abundance: .; j_gene: TRBJ1-5; CDR3aa: CASSPETGYMSNQPQHF; CDR3nt: TGTGCCAGCTCACCCGAAACAGGGTATATGAGCAATCAGCCCCAGCATTTT
d_gene: .; len: 14; v_gene: TRBV6-5; abundance: .; j_gene: TRBJ2-6; CDR3aa: CASSPQGGANVLTF; CDR3nt: TGTGCCAGCAGTCCCCAGGGCGGGGCCAACGTCCTGACTTTC
d_gene: .; len: 15; v_gene: TRBV7-9; abundance: .; j_gene: TRBJ1-1; CDR3aa: CVSSLASGVNTEAFF; CDR3nt: TGTGTCAGCAGCTTAGCCTCCGGGGTGAACACTGAAGCTTTCTTT
d_gene: TRBD2; len: 11; v_gene: TRBV20-1; abundance: .; j_gene: TRBJ2-7; CDR3aa: CSARLAGEQYF; CDR3nt: TGCAGTGCGAGACTAGCGGGCGAGCAGTACTTC
d_gene: .; len: 13; v_gene: TRBV2; abundance: once; j_gene: TRBJ1-2; CDR3aa: CASDLWGDRGYTF; CDR3nt: TGTGCCAGCGATTTGTGGGGCGATCGGGGCTACACCTTC
d_gene: TRBD1; len: 13; v_gene: TRBV5-1; abundance: .; j_gene: TRBJ1-1; CDR3aa: CASSLEQGAEAFF; CDR3nt: TGCGCCAGCAGCTTGGAACAGGGGGCGGAAGCTTTCTTT
d_gene: .; len: 16; v_gene: TRBV5-5; abundance: .; j_gene: TRBJ2-1; CDR3aa: CASSLARQSSYNEQFF; CDR3nt: TGTGCCAGCAGCTTGGCCCGACAGAGCTCCTACAATGAGCAGTTCTTC
d_gene: .; len: 15; v_gene: TRBV18; abundance: .; j_gene: TRBJ2-5; CDR3aa: CASSPRTAIQETQYF; CDR3nt: TGTGCCAGCTCACCAAGGACAGCTATCCAAGAGACCCAGTACTTC
d_gene: TRBD1; len: 15; v_gene: TRBV25-1; abundance: .; j_gene: TRBJ1-4; CDR3aa: CASSVRQGTNEKLFF; CDR3nt: TGTGCCAGCAGTGTCCGACAGGGAACTAATGAAAAACTGTTTTTT
d_gene: TRBD2; len: 15; v_gene: TRBV5-5; abundance: .; j_gene: TRBJ2-1; CDR3aa: CASSPAGTNYNEQFF; CDR3nt: TGTGCCAGCAGCCCCGCCGGGACTAACTACAATGAGCAGTTCTTC
d_gene: .; len: 15; v_gene: TRBV7-6; abundance: once; j_gene: TRBJ1-1; CDR3aa: CASSPMGHSNTEAFF; CDR3nt: TGTGCCAGCAGCCCGATGGGACATTCGAACACTGAAGCTTTCTTT
d_gene: TRBD2; len: 15; v_gene: TRBV11-3; abundance: .; j_gene: TRBJ2-2; CDR3aa: CASSARGGEAGELFF; CDR3nt: TGTGCCAGCAGCGCTCGTGGGGGGGAGGCCGGGGAGCTGTTTTTT
d_gene: TRBD1; len: 17; v_gene: TRBV19; abundance: once; j_gene: TRBJ1-5; CDR3aa: CASSIAPGGLSNQPQHF; CDR3nt: TGTGCCAGTAGTATAGCCCCAGGGGGCCTTAGCAATCAGCCCCAGCATTTT
d_gene: TRBD1; len: 15; v_gene: TRBV9; abundance: .; j_gene: TRBJ2-1; CDR3aa: CASSVSGGLYNEQFF; CDR3nt: TGTGCCAGCAGCGTATCAGGGGGCCTATACAATGAGCAGTTCTTC
d_gene: .; len: 18; v_gene: TRBV10-3; abundance: .; j_gene: TRBJ2-3; CDR3aa: CAISDLLSGGGPTDTQYF; CDR3nt: TGTGCCATCAGTGACCTACTTTCAGGCGGGGGCCCCACAGATACGCAGTATTTT
d_gene: TRBD1; len: 15; v_gene: TRBV6-5; abundance: .; j_gene: TRBJ2-1; CDR3aa: CALNQGQGSYNEQFF; CDR3nt: TGTGCCCTGAACCAGGGACAGGGTTCCTACAATGAGCAGTTCTTC
d_gene: .; len: 11; v_gene: TRBV20-1; abundance: .; j_gene: TRBJ2-3; CDR3aa: CSAPRTDTQYF; CDR3nt: TGCAGTGCCCCTCGGACAGATACGCAGTATTTT
d_gene: .; len: 15; v_gene: TRBV29-1; abundance: .; j_gene: TRBJ1-1; CDR3aa: CSVAYVQGPNTEAFF; CDR3nt: TGCAGCGTTGCTTACGTGCAGGGGCCGAACACTGAAGCTTTCTTT
d_gene: TRBD1; len: 15; v_gene: TRBV14; abundance: .; j_gene: TRBJ1-6; CDR3aa: CASSLRTGNNSPLHF; CDR3nt: TGTGCCAGCAGCCTTCGGACAGGGAATAATTCACCCCTCCACTTT
d_gene: TRBD1; len: 15; v_gene: TRBV2; abundance: .; j_gene: TRBJ1-4; CDR3aa: CASSRQGGLGEKLFF; CDR3nt: TGTGCCAGCAGTAGACAGGGCGGCTTGGGTGAAAAACTGTTTTTT
d_gene: TRBD1; len: 14; v_gene: TRBV5-1; abundance: .; j_gene: TRBJ2-2; CDR3aa: CASSGDRVAGELFF; CDR3nt: TGCGCCAGCAGCGGGGACAGGGTGGCCGGGGAGCTGTTTTTT
d_gene: .; len: 13; v_gene: TRBV11-2; abundance: .; j_gene: TRBJ2-3; CDR3aa: CASSLARLVTQYF; CDR3nt: TGTGCCAGCAGCTTAGCCAGACTTGTTACGCAGTATTTT
d_gene: TRBD2; len: 17; v_gene: TRBV19; abundance: .; j_gene: TRBJ2-1; CDR3aa: CASSNRRLAGIDNEQFF; CDR3nt: TGTGCCAGTAGTAATCGAAGACTAGCGGGGATAGACAATGAGCAGTTCTTC
d_gene: TRBD1; len: 13; v_gene: TRBV20-1; abundance: .; j_gene: TRBJ2-5; CDR3aa: CSASRGQGETQYF; CDR3nt: TGCAGTGCTAGTAGGGGACAGGGCGAGACCCAGTACTTC
d_gene: TRBD1; len: 16; v_gene: TRBV3-1/TRBV3-2; abundance: .; j_gene: TRBJ1-2; CDR3aa: CASSRFTGGGGYGYTF; CDR3nt: TGTGCCAGCAGCCGCTTTACAGGGGGAGGTGGCTATGGCTACACCTTC
d_gene: TRBD1; len: 14; v_gene: TRBV27; abundance: .; j_gene: TRBJ1-5; CDR3aa: CASSTGDGNQPQHF; CDR3nt: TGTGCCAGCAGTACAGGGGATGGCAATCAGCCCCAGCATTTT
d_gene: .; len: 13; v_gene: TRBV3-1/TRBV3-2; abundance: .; j_gene: TRBJ2-1; CDR3aa: CASSLAPNNEQFF; CDR3nt: TGTGCCAGCAGCTTAGCCCCTAACAATGAGCAGTTCTTC
d_gene: .; len: 16; v_gene: TRBV6-1; abundance: .; j_gene: TRBJ2-1; CDR3aa: CASSEAGRYSYNEQFF; CDR3nt: TGTGCCAGCAGTGAAGCCGGGAGATACTCCTACAATGAGCAGTTCTTC
d_gene: TRBD1; len: 14; v_gene: TRBV19; abundance: .; j_gene: TRBJ1-3; CDR3aa: CASSTTGTGNTIYF; CDR3nt: TGTGCCAGTAGTACGACAGGGACCGGAAACACCATATATTTT
d_gene: TRBD1; len: 15; v_gene: TRBV6-5; abundance: .; j_gene: TRBJ1-1; CDR3aa: CASYTPRTGDTEAFF; CDR3nt: TGTGCCAGCTACACACCCCGAACAGGGGACACTGAAGCTTTCTTT
d_gene: .; len: 13; v_gene: TRBV6-1; abundance: .; j_gene: TRBJ1-2; CDR3aa: CASSEWADYGYTF; CDR3nt: TGTGCCAGCAGTGAATGGGCCGACTATGGCTACACCTTC
d_gene: TRBD1; len: 15; v_gene: TRBV18; abundance: .; j_gene: TRBJ2-1; CDR3aa: CASSSGTGIYNEQFF; CDR3nt: TGTGCCAGCTCGTCCGGGACAGGGATCTACAATGAGCAGTTCTTC
d_gene: TRBD1; len: 17; v_gene: TRBV6-1; abundance: .; j_gene: TRBJ2-1; CDR3aa: CASSERFWDRLSNEQFF; CDR3nt: TGTGCCAGCAGTGAAAGGTTTTGGGACAGGCTTTCCAATGAGCAGTTCTTC
d_gene: .; len: 15; v_gene: TRBV5-1; abundance: .; j_gene: TRBJ1-3; CDR3aa: CASSLTQGPGNTIYF; CDR3nt: TGCGCCAGCAGCTTGACACAGGGTCCTGGAAACACCATATATTTT
d_gene: .; len: 18; v_gene: TRBV21-1; abundance: .; j_gene: TRBJ2-5; CDR3aa: CASNIPETTGDPQETQYF; CDR3nt: TGTGCCAGCAACATCCCGGAAACGACAGGGGACCCCCAAGAGACCCAGTACTTC
d_gene: .; len: 12; v_gene: TRBV29-1; abundance: .; j_gene: TRBJ2-7; CDR3aa: CSVTATEYEQYF; CDR3nt: TGCAGCGTGACGGCTACAGAATACGAGCAGTACTTC